These 23 T cell receptor beta chains share one sample of origin, sequenced in a study of beta chain features in type 1 diabetes. As every portion of the isolated RNA was reverse transcribed, the sequencing read expressed TCRB transcripts. Profiling relied on immunoSEQ multiplex PCR, and the TCRdb table lists in-frame clones only, not all of them. The data hold 300,000 to 350,000 clones, with roughly 8% observed a single time. Sample: central memory CD4+ T cells from blood. The receptor set was obtained from a woman under 30 in good health.

This chain joins TRBV5-1 and TRBJ2-7; weak D call: TRBD1 (5 bases). Trimming removed 4 bases from V and 0 bases from J, with 11 bases in between. Germline assignment: CDR1 SGHRS and CDR2 YFSETQ. This CDR3 is built from 14 residues. In DNA form, the CDR3 reads TGCGCCAGCAGCGAGACGACAGACTCCTACGAGCAGTACTTC. Its protein product is CASSETTDSYEQYF.

The rearrangement uses TRBV28 and TRBJ2-6; D unclear. Trimming removed 3 bases at V and 3 bases at J, with 3 bases between. The V gene's germline CDR1 is MDHEN and CDR2 SYDVKM. The CDR3 covers 13 residues. CDR3 sequence (DNA): TGTGCCAGCAGTTTGCATGGGGCCAACGTCCTGACTTTC. Its protein product is CASSLHGANVLTF.

This clone was detected a few times. J is TRBJ1-1 and V is TRBV19; 7 positions match TRBD1. The CDR3 covers 14 residues. Unmatched junction bases numbered 5, after V lost 7 bases and J lost 0 bases. Germline CDR1 LNHDA, CDR2 SQIVND (reference sequence). CDR3 sequence (DNA): TGTGCCAGTATGGGACAGCCCATGAACACTGAAGCTTTCTTT. This sequence encodes CASMGQPMNTEAFF.

This clone was counted many times. The J gene is TRBJ2-5, the V gene TRBV7-9, with D unresolved. CDR3 length: 15 residues. CDR1 is SEHNR and CDR2 is FQNEAQ in the germline V gene (reference sequence). V lost 1 base and J 5 bases, leaving 14 bases between the germline ends. The CDR3 coding sequence is TGTGCCAGCAGCTTAGTCAGTAGCAGGTTGGAGACCCAGTACTTC. It codes for CASSLVSSRLETQYF.

This rearrangement joins TRBV15 to TRBJ2-3; D is uncertain. Germline V gene data show CDR1 as LNHNV and CDR2 as YYDKDF (reference sequence). This CDR3 comprises 13 residues. Trimming removed 0 bases at V and 8 bases at J, with 9 bases between. CDR3 coding DNA: TGTGCCACCAGCAGAGATTATACGGCTACGCAGTATTTT. This translates into CATSRDYTATQYF.

V is TRBV7-2 and J is TRBJ2-3; maybe TRBD1 (6 bases). CDR3 length: 16 amino acids. The V gene lost 5 bases and the J gene lost 5 bases, with 20 bases spanning the gap. Germline V gene sequence: CDR1 SGHTA, CDR2 FQGNSA. The CDR3 spells CASSQHGTQGGDTQYF. In DNA, the CDR3 is TGTGCCAGCAGCCAACACGGGACACAGGGTGGAGATACGCAGTATTTT.

The table lists this clone with a few counts. The chain links TRBV18 to TRBJ2-1, with TRBD1 identical over 9 bases. V was clipped by 0 bases and J by 6 bases; unmatched bases: 0. This CDR3 spans 14 amino acids. Germline V gene sequence: CDR1 KGHSH, CDR2 LQKENI. CDR3 nucleotides: TGTGCCAGCTCACCACCGGGACAGGGCAATGAGCAGTTCTTC. This gives the protein CASSPPGQGNEQFF.

The rearrangement uses TRBV18 and TRBJ1-4, with D unresolved. V lost 6 bases to trimming and J lost 7 bases, with 12 bases between them. The CDR3 loop spans 13 amino acids. The V gene's germline CDR1 is KGHSH and CDR2 LQKENI. CDR3 nucleotides: TGTGCCAGCTCCTATGACCGATCTGAAAAACTGTTTTTT. This translates into CASSYDRSEKLFF. The complete variable domain, with remaining parts taken from reference TRBV18 and TRBJ1-4, reads NAGVMQNPRHLVRRRGQEARLRCSPMKGHSHVYWYRQLPEEGLKFMVYLQKENIIDESGMPKERFSAEFPKEGPSILRIQQVVRGDSAAYFCASSYDRSEKLFFGSGTQLSVL.

This clone was counted between two and nine times. The V call is TRBV7-9, the J call TRBJ2-7; the D gene is possibly TRBD2 (6 bases). The germline V gene encodes CDR1 SEHNR and CDR2 FQNEAQ (reference sequence). Trimming shortened V by 0 bases and J by 3 bases, and 12 bases separated the two germline ends. The CDR3 contains 15 residues. The CDR3 nucleotides are TGTGCCAGCAGCTTAGCTAGCGGACGTCGCTACGAGCAGTACTTC. Translation: CASSLASGRRYEQYF.

This clone was picked up many times. The V call is TRBV7-6, the J call TRBJ2-6, with unresolved D. V was pared by 3 bases and J by 0 bases, with 3 bases between. The CDR3 consists of 14 residues. Germline values: CDR1 SGHVS, CDR2 FNYEAQ. The CDR3 DNA reads as TGTGCCAGCAGCTTTGGCTCTGGGGCCAACGTCCTGACTTTC. Translated: CASSFGSGANVLTF.

The V gene is TRBV6-6, the J gene TRBJ1-1, with D uncertain. Germline V lookup: CDR1 MNHNY, CDR2 SVGAGI (reference sequence). Between the trimmed V and J ends, which lost 10 bases and 1 base, there was a span of 10 bases. The CDR3 sequence is 12 residues long. DNA of the CDR3: TGTGCCACCAAGGATTCGAACACTGAAGCTTTCTTT. The encoded protein is CATKDSNTEAFF.

V usage is TRBV5-6 and J usage is TRBJ2-1; 10 bases are a match to TRBD1. Losses at the gene ends were 4 bases for V and 8 bases for J; bases not matched to a gene: 12. CDR1 and CDR2 from the germline V gene are SGHDT and YYEEEE. This CDR3 contains 16 residues. CDR3 in DNA: TGTGCCAGCAGCCGCACCGACAGGGGGCATGTTTATGAGCAGTTCTTC. Translated: CASSRTDRGHVYEQFF. Variable domain in full (rest from reference TRBV5-6 and TRBJ2-1): DAGVTQSPTHLIKTRGQQVTLRCSPKSGHDTVSWYQQALGQGPQFIFQYYEEEERQRGNFPDRFSGHQFPNYSSELNVNALLLGDSALYLCASSRTDRGHVYEQFFGPGTRLTVL.

In its sample, this clone was seen a few times. The chain has TRBV7-2 and TRBJ2-7; no clear D gene. The V gene lost 5 bases and the J gene lost 5 bases, with 10 bases spanning the gap. The CDR3 length is 12 residues. From germline, CDR1 is SGHTA and CDR2 FQGNSA. Here the CDR3 DNA reads TGTGCCAGCAGCCACGGTTTCCACGAGCAGTACTTC. Residues: CASSHGFHEQYF.

This clone appeared a few times. This rearrangement joins TRBV28 to TRBJ1-3; 11 nucleotides line up with TRBD1. The CDR3 consists of 14 residues. Trimming removed 8 bases from V and 5 bases from J; junction bases left unmatched: 5. CDR1 is MDHEN, CDR2 SYDVKM, per germline. The CDR3 nucleotides are TGTGCCAGCTCCGGACAGGGGGCGAGAAACACCATATATTTT. Translation: CASSGQGARNTIYF.

This chain connects TRBV11-1 to TRBJ1-2, with 9 bases that match TRBD1. V lost 5 bases and J lost 2; bases outside the gene matches: 9. The germline V gene encodes CDR1 SGHAT and CDR2 FQDESV (reference sequence). The CDR3 totals 16 residues. This CDR3 is CASSDSDRGNNYGYTF. The CDR3, as DNA: TGTGCCAGCAGCGACTCGGACAGGGGAAACAACTATGGCTACACCTTC.

This chain connects TRBV29-1 to TRBJ2-1; TRBD1 matches 9 bases. Trimming removed 3 bases from V and 0 bases from J; junction bases left unmatched: 3. The CDR3 totals 15 residues. The germline V gene encodes CDR1 SQVTM and CDR2 ANQGSEA. The CDR3 sequence: CSVEGTGRSYNEQFF. The CDR3 DNA reads TGCAGCGTTGAGGGGACAGGGCGCTCCTACAATGAGCAGTTCTTC.

This clone occurred a few times. CDR3 coding DNA: TGCAGCGTTTCATTCGCCGGGACAGCTTATGGCTACACCTTC. It codes for CSVSFAGTAYGYTF. The chain joins TRBV29-1 to TRBJ1-2; 7 nucleotides line up with TRBD1. The germline V gene encodes CDR1 SQVTM and CDR2 ANQGSEA. The trim removed 5 bases at V and 5 bases at J, leaving 11 bases unmatched. CDR3 length equals 14 residues.

This clone has more than one count but fewer than ten. The chain couples TRBV29-1 to TRBJ1-1, with TRBD1 matching 9 bases. The CDR3 covers 13 residues. CDR1 and CDR2 from the germline V gene are SQVTM and ANQGSEA. Germline trimming cut 6 bases from V and 5 bases from J; bases unmatched to any gene: 7. The CDR3 nucleotides are TGCAGCGTAAAGACAGGGGGTTGGACTGAAGCTTTCTTT. As protein: CSVKTGGWTEAFF.

The chain links TRBV28 to TRBJ1-5; weak D call: TRBD1 (6 bases). There are 16 residues in the CDR3. Trimming removed 3 bases from V and 7 bases from J, with 19 bases in between. CDR1 and CDR2 (germline): MDHEN, SYDVKM. The CDR3 DNA follows: TGTGCCAGCAGTTTCAGAACAGGGAACCGAGGGCAGCCCCAGCATTTT. It specifies CASSFRTGNRGQPQHF. The full variable domain, with the rest looked up from reference TRBV28 and TRBJ1-5, is DVKVTQSSRYLVKRTGEKVFLECVQDMDHENMFWYRQDPGLGLRLIYFSYDVKMKEKGDIPEGYSVSREKKERFSLILESASTNQTSMYLCASSFRTGNRGQPQHFGDGTRLSIL.

V is TRBV6-5 and J is TRBJ2-7, with TRBD2 identical over 9 bases. The CDR3 is made up of 13 amino acids. The germline CDR1 and CDR2 sequences are MNHEY and SVGAGI. V lost 6 bases and J lost 3; bases outside the gene matches: 3. CDR3 in amino acids: CASSLTSGYEQYF. For the CDR3, the DNA is TGTGCCAGCAGCTTGACTAGCGGCTACGAGCAGTACTTC.

The chain joins TRBV18 to TRBJ1-5; D unclear. There are 15 residues in the CDR3. The ends were cut back, 1 base at V and 0 bases at J, with 7 bases in the middle. The germline V gene has CDR1 KGHSH and CDR2 LQKENI. CDR3 loop: CASSPQPYSNQPQHF. CDR3 nucleotides: TGTGCCAGCTCACCACAGCCCTATAGCAATCAGCCCCAGCATTTT.

On this clone: Within the sample, other DNA sequences also encode this same CDR3. The chain combines TRBV27 with TRBJ2-1; D is unclear. The CDR3 extends over 13 amino acids. V was shortened by 2 bases and J by 3 bases, with 5 bases between the two germline ends. Germline V lookup: CDR1 MNHEY, CDR2 SMNVEV (reference sequence). This CDR3 reads CASSLRNYNEQFF. CDR3 nucleotides: TGTGCCAGCAGTTTACGTAACTACAATGAGCAGTTCTTC.

This clone was counted a few times. The junction departs from the called germline gene at one end, perhaps through a read error. This rearrangement joins TRBV5-4 to TRBJ2-2; TRBD2 aligns across 10 bases. From germline, CDR1 is SGHNT and CDR2 YYREEE (reference sequence). The CDR3 runs to 17 residues. The CDR3 DNA reads TGCGCCAGCAGCCAAACCCTAGCGGGAGAATCAAGTAGGGAGCTGTTTTTT. Its translation is CASSQTLAGESSRELFF. Full variable domain (outside the CDR3, taken from reference TRBV5-4 and TRBJ2-2): ETGVTQSPTHLIKTRGQQVTLRCSSQSGHNTVSWYQQALGQGPQFIFQYYREEENGRGNFPPRFSGLQFPNYSSELNVNALELDDSALYLCASSQTLAGESSRELFFGEGSRLTVL.